This T cell receptor (beta chain) was obtained from a study of shared clonotypes between healthy human individuals. Study-level results: Among the subsets, naive ones generally showed larger estimated richness than memory ones. How much donors shared clonotypes was expected to be affected by sequencing depth. The genetic and exposure-history diversity represented was limited by few donors.

Comments on this clone: Its antigen is still unknown.

In the original processing: Junction-only immunoSEQ data arrived without quality scores, meaning filtering differed. The repertoire was sequenced with immunoSEQ multiplex PCR; TCRdb's copy has only in-frame clones and lacks some. The DNA gave D and trimming, while V, J and clone size come from that table. This sample has about 800,000 clones, with 90% to 98% found just once. Naive-designated CD8 cells lacked CD45RO, were positively enriched for CCR7, and omitted terminally differentiated effector memory CD45RA+ cells. The sequencing input was naive CD8+ T cells sorted from blood. The sequence was obtained from a man aged 25 to 40 in good health.

The CDR3 spells CASSFDGGSIQYF. CDR3 DNA: TGTGCCAGCAGCTTTGACGGGGGTAGCATTCAGTACTTC. The rearrangement uses TRBV5-5 and TRBJ2-4; D possibly corresponds to TRBD2 (6 bases). The germline CDR1 and CDR2 sequences are SGHKS and YYEKEE (reference sequence). The ends were cut back, 2 bases at V and 9 bases at J, with 12 bases in the middle. This CDR3 contains 13 residues.